These T cell receptor beta chains were read from a single sample in a study of Graves' ophthalmopathy and Graves' hyperthyroidism. TCRdb re-called the multiplex PCR reads with MiXCR, one entry per CDR3 protein. The table lists roughly 480,000 distinct CDR3 sequences, 13% to 15% of them singletons. Sequencing was performed on blood. Receptor source: a woman aged 25 to 39 with Graves' ophthalmopathy. Both conserved end residues are part of each CDR3. D genes are given only for firm matches. Rows may omit the clone size; those that give it use once, few, many or a size class.

size: many; V: TRBV7-6; J: TRBJ1-2; D: TRBD1; CDR3: CASSLVGQGAYGYTF; DNA: TGTGCCAGCAGCTTAGTGGGACAGGGGGCCTATGGCTACACCTTC
size: many; V: TRBV6-2/TRBV6-3; J: TRBJ2-5; D: NA; CDR3: CASLSDQETQYF; DNA: TGTGCCAGCCTTAGCGACCAAGAGACCCAGTACTTC
size: NA; V: TRBV30; J: TRBJ2-7; D: NA; CDR3: CAWSVMIGTYEQYF; DNA: TGTGCCTGGAGTGTAATGATAGGGACGTACGAGCAGTACTTC
size: many; V: TRBV28; J: TRBJ1-2; D: NA; CDR3: CASGSPGQYGYTF; DNA: TGTGCCAGCGGAAGCCCGGGACAATATGGCTACACCTTC
size: many; V: TRBV29-1; J: TRBJ1-1; D: NA; CDR3: CSVEDRNTNTEAFF; DNA: TGCAGCGTTGAAGATCGGAACACGAACACTGAAGCTTTCTTT
size: many; V: TRBV10-3; J: TRBJ2-4; D: NA; CDR3: CAISPVHTSAKNIQYF; DNA: TGTGCCATCAGTCCTGTTCACACCTCAGCCAAAAACATTCAGTACTTC
size: many; V: TRBV6-5; J: TRBJ2-7; D: NA; CDR3: CASRPTVYYEQYF; DNA: TGTGCCAGCAGGCCGACAGTCTACTACGAGCAGTACTTC
size: many; V: TRBV9; J: TRBJ1-2; D: NA; CDR3: CASSVVRGGYTF; DNA: TGTGCCAGCAGCGTAGTGAGGGGTGGCTACACCTTC
size: many; V: TRBV11-1; J: TRBJ2-7; D: NA; CDR3: CASSLQGYEQYF; DNA: TGTGCCAGCAGCCTTCAGGGCTACGAGCAGTACTTC
size: many; V: TRBV4-2; J: TRBJ1-1; D: NA; CDR3: CASSQDGPTGRFEAFF; DNA: TGTGCCAGCAGCCAAGATGGCCCCACCGGACGGTTTGAAGCTTTCTTT
size: many; V: TRBV6-5; J: TRBJ2-5; D: NA; CDR3: CASSYLRQGSGETQYF; DNA: TGTGCCAGCAGTTATTTGCGGCAGGGCTCAGGAGAGACCCAGTACTTC
size: many; V: TRBV12-3/TRBV12-4; J: TRBJ1-1; D: NA; CDR3: CASSGGAGTEAFF; DNA: TGTGCCAGCAGCGGGGGCGCGGGCACTGAAGCTTTCTTT
size: NA; V: TRBV10-3; J: TRBJ1-3; D: TRBD1; CDR3: CAITSGQSSGNTIYF; DNA: TGTGCCATAACGTCGGGACAGAGCTCTGGAAACACCATATATTTT
size: many; V: TRBV5-1; J: TRBJ2-5; D: NA; CDR3: CASSRDNQETQYF; DNA: TGCGCCAGCAGTCGGGACAACCAAGAGACCCAGTACTTC
size: many; V: TRBV15; J: TRBJ1-1; D: TRBD1; CDR3: CATSRNRGGMDTEAFF; DNA: TGTGCCACCAGCAGGAACAGGGGAGGGATGGACACTGAAGCTTTCTTT
size: many; V: TRBV9; J: TRBJ1-1; D: NA; CDR3: CASSVEGGSEAFF; DNA: TGTGCCAGCAGCGTAGAGGGCGGTAGTGAAGCTTTCTTT
size: many; V: TRBV15; J: TRBJ1-5; D: NA; CDR3: CATSRQGNLGNQPQHF; DNA: TGTGCCACCAGCAGACAGGGTAATTTGGGCAATCAGCCCCAGCATTTT
size: NA; V: TRBV5-6; J: TRBJ1-3; D: NA; CDR3: CASSEGHFSGNTIYF; DNA: TGTGCCAGCAGCGAGGGACATTTCTCTGGAAACACCATATATTTT
size: NA; V: TRBV30; J: TRBJ2-2; D: NA; CDR3: CAWRRDTNTGELFF; DNA: TGTGCCTGGAGAAGGGACACGAACACCGGGGAGCTGTTTTTT
size: few; V: TRBV12-3/TRBV12-4; J: TRBJ1-1; D: NA; CDR3: CASSPLAEACF; DNA: TGTGCCAGCAGCCCCCTGGCTGAAGCTTGCTTT
size: many; V: TRBV18; J: TRBJ1-1; D: NA; CDR3: CASSPLIGGEAFF; DNA: TGTGCCAGCTCACCTCTTATTGGGGGTGAAGCTTTCTTT
size: many; V: TRBV6-1; J: TRBJ2-7; D: TRBD1; CDR3: CASEAGTGGYEQYF; DNA: TGTGCCAGCGAAGCCGGGACAGGGGGCTACGAGCAGTACTTC
size: few; V: TRBV6-5; J: TRBJ2-7; D: NA; CDR3: CASSYQKGRGYEQYF; DNA: TGTGCCAGCAGTTACCAGAAGGGTCGGGGGTACGAGCAGTACTTC
size: many; V: TRBV7-6; J: TRBJ2-2; D: NA; CDR3: CARPPGAGELFF; DNA: TGTGCCCGTCCTCCAGGGGCCGGGGAGCTGTTTTTT
size: many; V: TRBV11-1; J: TRBJ1-3; D: NA; CDR3: CASSGLRAAPDLSGNTIYF; DNA: TGTGCCAGCAGTGGGTTGCGGGCAGCCCCTGACCTTTCTGGAAACACCATATATTTT
size: few; V: TRBV10-3; J: TRBJ2-3; D: NA; CDR3: CATSLGGPSTDTQYF; DNA: TGTGCCACGTCCCTAGGGGGACCTAGCACAGATACGCAGTATTTT
size: few; V: TRBV30; J: TRBJ1-5; D: TRBD1; CDR3: CAWSTGVDQPQHF; DNA: TGTGCCTGGAGTACAGGGGTAGATCAGCCCCAGCATTTT
size: many; V: TRBV27; J: TRBJ1-2; D: TRBD1; CDR3: CASSFGQGQYGYTF; DNA: TGTGCCAGCAGTTTTGGACAGGGGCAATATGGCTACACCTTC
size: many; V: TRBV6-1; J: TRBJ1-3; D: NA; CDR3: CASSKTGFGNTIYF; DNA: TGTGCCAGCAGCAAGACAGGTTTCGGAAACACCATATATTTT
size: many; V: TRBV12-3/TRBV12-4; J: TRBJ2-5; D: NA; CDR3: CASSSARPQETQYF; DNA: TGTGCCAGCAGTTCAGCCAGACCCCAAGAGACCCAGTACTTC
size: many; V: TRBV7-9; J: TRBJ2-7; D: TRBD2; CDR3: CASSLLGSGRIYEQYF; DNA: TGTGCCAGCAGCTTACTGGGTAGCGGGAGGATCTACGAGCAGTACTTC
size: many; V: TRBV28; J: TRBJ1-2; D: TRBD1; CDR3: CASSRGQVIYGYTF; DNA: TGTGCCAGCAGTCGGGGACAGGTGATATATGGCTACACCTTC
size: many; V: TRBV6-1; J: TRBJ1-1; D: NA; CDR3: CASRGVGTEAFF; DNA: TGTGCCAGCAGGGGGGTGGGGACTGAAGCTTTCTTT
size: many; V: TRBV29-1; J: TRBJ2-7; D: TRBD2; CDR3: CSVGLAPYEQYF; DNA: TGCAGCGTCGGACTAGCGCCCTACGAGCAGTACTTC
size: many; V: TRBV11-2; J: TRBJ2-5; D: TRBD2; CDR3: CASSLDTGGARQETQYF; DNA: TGTGCCAGCAGCTTAGATACCGGGGGGGCCCGCCAAGAGACCCAGTACTTC
size: many; V: TRBV2; J: TRBJ1-1; D: TRBD1; CDR3: CASTTDRGDPMNTEAFF; DNA: TGTGCCAGCACCACCGACAGGGGAGACCCTATGAACACTGAAGCTTTCTTT
size: many; V: TRBV20-1; J: TRBJ2-5; D: TRBD1; CDR3: CSASGRGLPYQETQYF; DNA: TGCAGTGCTAGTGGCAGGGGGCTACCTTATCAAGAGACCCAGTACTTC
size: few; V: TRBV6-1; J: TRBJ2-7; D: NA; CDR3: CASEHLYYEQYF; DNA: TGTGCCAGCGAACATCTGTACTACGAGCAGTACTTC
size: NA; V: TRBV6-1; J: TRBJ1-1; D: NA; CDR3: CASNTLPGRGSHTEAFF; DNA: TGTGCCAGTAACACCCTCCCCGGCCGGGGGAGTCACACTGAAGCTTTCTTT
size: few; V: TRBV5-1; J: TRBJ2-2; D: NA; CDR3: CASSPFPNTGELFF; DNA: TGCGCCAGCAGCCCATTTCCGAACACCGGGGAGCTGTTTTTT
size: many; V: TRBV28; J: TRBJ2-7; D: NA; CDR3: CASSSALLWGQREGSEYF; DNA: TGTGCCAGCAGTTCGGCTTTACTATGGGGGCAAAGGGAGGGGTCGGAGTACTTC
size: many; V: TRBV28; J: TRBJ1-2; D: NA; CDR3: CASSTAQGGGNYGYTF; DNA: TGTGCCAGCAGCACAGCCCAGGGAGGGGGGAACTATGGCTACACCTTC
size: few; V: TRBV6-1; J: TRBJ2-2; D: TRBD2; CDR3: CASRLGTSLPGELFF; DNA: TGTGCCAGCAGGCTCGGGACTAGCCTTCCCGGGGAGCTGTTTTTT
size: few; V: TRBV28; J: TRBJ2-7; D: TRBD1; CDR3: CASSPGIGQGRNYEQYF; DNA: TGTGCCAGCAGTCCCGGGATTGGACAGGGAAGAAACTACGAGCAGTACTTC
size: many; V: TRBV15; J: TRBJ2-7; D: NA; CDR3: CATSRVIGRSYEQYF; DNA: TGTGCCACCAGCAGAGTGATCGGGAGAAGCTACGAGCAGTACTTC
size: few; V: TRBV4-2; J: TRBJ2-7; D: NA; CDR3: CASSRGGGDPEQYF; DNA: TGTGCCAGCAGCCGAGGGGGCGGGGATCCCGAGCAGTACTTC
size: many; V: TRBV7-8; J: TRBJ2-7; D: NA; CDR3: CASSLEVTFNYEQYF; DNA: TGTGCCAGCAGCTTAGAAGTGACATTCAACTACGAGCAGTACTTC
size: many; V: TRBV30; J: TRBJ1-1; D: NA; CDR3: CAWSGPNTEAFF; DNA: TGTGCCTGGAGTGGGCCGAACACTGAAGCTTTCTTT
size: few; V: TRBV6-2/TRBV6-3; J: TRBJ2-5; D: NA; CDR3: CASSYSSATFQETQYF; DNA: TGTGCCAGCAGTTACTCGAGTGCAACCTTCCAAGAGACCCAGTACTTC
size: many; V: TRBV18; J: TRBJ1-1; D: TRBD1; CDR3: CASSPRDRGPSNTEAFF; DNA: TGTGCCAGCTCACCAAGGGACAGGGGACCTTCGAACACTGAAGCTTTCTTT
size: NA; V: TRBV11-2; J: TRBJ2-4; D: TRBD2; CDR3: CASSLVTSGGPIQYF; DNA: TGTGCCAGCAGCTTAGTGACTAGCGGGGGCCCCATTCAGTACTTC
size: NA; V: TRBV11-1; J: TRBJ1-1; D: NA; CDR3: CASSSGTFPENTEAFF; DNA: TGTGCCAGCAGCTCAGGGACTTTCCCCGAGAACACTGAAGCTTTCTTT